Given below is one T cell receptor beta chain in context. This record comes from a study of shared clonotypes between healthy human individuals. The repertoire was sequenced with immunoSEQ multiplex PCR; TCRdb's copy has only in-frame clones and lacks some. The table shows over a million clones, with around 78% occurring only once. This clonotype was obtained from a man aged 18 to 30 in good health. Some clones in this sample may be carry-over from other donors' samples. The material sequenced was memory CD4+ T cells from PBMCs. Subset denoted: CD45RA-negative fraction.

CDR3: CASTTWVPTAKDYGYTF. The CDR3, as DNA: TGTGCCAGTACCACATGGGTCCCGACAGCTAAAGACTATGGCTACACCTTC. The chain recombines TRBV19 with TRBJ1-2; D is perhaps TRBD1 (5 bases). The V and J ends lost 7 bases and 3 bases respectively, with 24 bases between them. Germline-derived CDR1 and CDR2 are LNHDA and SQIVND (reference sequence). The CDR3 sequence is 17 residues long.